The sequence of this TCR beta chain was determined in a study of blood T cell repertoires in COVID-19. The wider study: Samples taken during acute and convalescent COVID-19 were collected in the United States, Italy and Spain.

Germline V lookup: CDR1 MNHEY, CDR2 SVGAGI. Between the trimmed V and J ends, which lost 3 bases and 5 bases, there was a span of 17 bases. The CDR3 is 16 amino acids. Original methodology: Amplifying reference gene primers gave estimates of nucleated cell counts. This table comes from immunoSEQ multiplex PCR, and its TCRdb copy is limited to in-frame clones, with some not included. Clone size and the V and J calls come from that table; the DNA yielded D and trimming. The data hold more than 200,000 clones, with around nine tenths observed a single time. Membership in each cohort depended on participant-reported clinical history. Recovered participants had two consecutive negative NP/OP PCR tests, healthcare professional clearance, or symptom resolution.

The sequence was collected from a woman aged 30 to 39 who had recovered from COVID-19. The sample taken for sequencing was PBMCs or T cells enriched from blood (not recorded which). The J gene is TRBJ2-1, the V gene TRBV6-5; possibly TRBD1 for D (5 bases). The DNA for the CDR3 is TGTGCCAGCAGTTATAGGCGACGGATAGGGGACAATGAGCAGTTCTTC. It translates to CASSYRRRIGDNEQFF.